This T cell receptor beta chain was documented in a study of control samples from healthy donors and cancer patients. Germline V CDR1 and CDR2: MGHRA, YSYEKL. This CDR3 is built from 15 residues. V was trimmed by 2 bases and J by 0 bases, leaving 11 bases between them. Profiling relied on immunoSEQ multiplex PCR, and the TCRdb table lists in-frame clones only, not all of them. The sample contains around 130,000 clones, over 75% of which appear only once. Sequencing was done on a sample of blood. The V and J genes are TRBV4-1 and TRBJ2-7, with D possibly TRBD1 on 5 matching bases. The sequence derives from a man aged 45-65 years in good health. CDR3 nucleotides: TGCGCCAGCAGCCAACCAGACAGAGACTCCTACGAGCAGTACTTC. This encodes CASSQPDRDSYEQYF.